This entry lists 32 T cell receptor beta chains sequenced from one sample in a study of T-cell memory formation after mild COVID-19. TCRdb passed the 5' RACE reads through MiXCR, listing each CDR3 protein once. The sample contains 140,000 or so distinct CDR3 sequences, 15% to 20% of which appear only once. The sample consisted of PBMCs or a T cell subset sorted from them (not recorded which). These receptor sequences come from an adult woman who had mild COVID-19 (a few samples of this study predate the infection). Cell type and time point are not known.

The table lists this clonotype with many counts. The chain couples TRBV23-1 to TRBJ2-1; 7 bases align to TRBD2. TRBV23-1 is placed among ORFs of uncertain function. The V gene end was trimmed by 4 bases and the J gene end by 5 bases; junction bases not matched to a gene: 8. The CDR3 totals 15 residues. CDR3 in DNA: TGCGCCAGCAGTCCGCAGCGGGGATATCACAATGAGCAGTTCTTC. As protein: CASSPQRGYHNEQFF.

The V gene is TRBV27, the J gene TRBJ1-5, with 9 bases lining up with TRBD1. The CDR3 length is 15 residues. The germline V gene has CDR1 MNHEY and CDR2 SMNVEV (reference sequence). Trimming took 2 bases from V and 4 from J; bases not matched to a gene: 3. CDR3 nucleotides: TGTGCCAGCAGTTTAGGGACAGGGAAAAATCAGCCCCAGCATTTT. Encoded protein: CASSLGTGKNQPQHF.

The V gene is TRBV6-1, the J gene TRBJ1-6; no reliable D call. Trimming took off 0 bases at V and 6 bases at J, with 12 bases between the two ends. CDR3 length equals 16 residues. Germline lookup yields CDR1 MNHNS and CDR2 SASEGT. The CDR3 spells CASSEAVNSVNSPLHF. The CDR3, as DNA: TGTGCCAGCAGTGAAGCGGTCAACTCGGTTAATTCACCCCTCCACTTT.

This clonotype was seen a single time. The chain links TRBV6-5 to TRBJ2-7; TRBD1 matches at 7 bases. CDR1 and CDR2 (germline): MNHEY, SVGAGI. V trimming: 6 bases; J trimming: 6 bases; junction bases outside the gene matches: 5. The CDR3 runs to 12 residues. In DNA, the CDR3 is TGTGCCAGCAGCCAGGGGGTGGGCGAGCAGTACTTC. It specifies CASSQGVGEQYF.

This clonotype has only one observation. V is TRBV7-2 and J is TRBJ2-7; 7 bases agree with TRBD1. The CDR3 sequence is 14 residues long. The V gene end was trimmed by 5 bases and the J gene end by 2 bases; junction bases not matched to a gene: 6. Germline V gene lookup returns CDR1 SGHTA and CDR2 FQGNSA. This CDR3 reads CASSTNRGPYEQYF. The CDR3 DNA is TGTGCCAGCAGCACTAACAGGGGACCCTACGAGCAGTACTTC. Filled out from reference TRBV7-2 and TRBJ2-7, the complete variable domain reads GAGVSQSPSNKVTEKGKDVELRCDPISGHTALYWYRQSLGQGLEFLIYFQGNSAPDKSGLPSDRFSAERTGGSVSTLTIQRTQQEDSAVYLCASSTNRGPYEQYFGPGTRLTVT.

The CDR3 reads CASSLERVDTQYF. In DNA, the CDR3 is TGTGCCAGCAGCTTAGAAAGGGTAGATACGCAGTATTTT. The V and J genes are TRBV11-2 and TRBJ2-3; D is uncertain. Germline V gene data show CDR1 as SGHAT and CDR2 as FQNNGV. The CDR3 runs 13 residues. V was trimmed by 0 bases and J by 5 bases, leaving 6 bases between them.

In its sample, this clonotype was seen a few times. This sequence joins TRBV5-1 and TRBJ2-1; 9 bases are shared with TRBD2. The V gene end was trimmed by 6 bases and the J gene end by 3 bases; junction bases not matched to a gene: 7. Germline-derived CDR1 and CDR2 are SGHRS and YFSETQ. The CDR3 is made up of 15 amino acids. In nucleotides, the CDR3 is TGCGCCAGCACCTTTAGCGGGGGAGGCTACAATGAGCAGTTCTTC. Encoded protein: CASTFSGGGYNEQFF.

The J gene is TRBJ2-7, the V gene TRBV20-1, with 7 bases matching TRBD2. The V segment lost 6 bases and the J segment 3 bases; nucleotides outside the gene matches: 14. Germline V CDR1 and CDR2: DFQATT, SNEGSKA (reference sequence). This CDR3 spans 15 amino acids. Here the CDR3 reads CSAPLAAVSGYEQYF. The DNA for the CDR3 is TGCAGTGCCCCCCTAGCGGCGGTATCCGGCTACGAGCAGTACTTC.

V is TRBV20-1 and J is TRBJ1-2; perhaps TRBD1 as D (6 bases). From germline, CDR1 is DFQATT and CDR2 SNEGSKA (reference sequence). The CDR3 runs to 14 residues. Trimming took off 6 bases at V and 4 bases at J, with 18 bases between the two ends. CDR3 loop: CSAPGGRLVYGYTF. The CDR3 bases are TGCAGTGCCCCGGGGGGGCGATTAGTCTATGGCTACACCTTC.

This clonotype was seen a few times. This chain uses TRBV20-1 with TRBJ2-5, with 7 bases lining up with TRBD1. Germline V CDR1 and CDR2: DFQATT, SNEGSKA (reference sequence). The V gene end was trimmed by 5 bases and the J gene end by 3 bases; junction bases not matched to a gene: 9. This CDR3 has 14 amino acids. For the CDR3, the DNA is TGCAGTGCTGGAGGCTTAGGGACAGAAGAGACCCAGTACTTC. Translating gives CSAGGLGTEETQYF.

This clonotype has more than one count but fewer than ten. The rearrangement links TRBV5-1 to TRBJ2-1; 12 bases are a match to TRBD2. V was clipped by 5 bases and J by 6 bases; unmatched bases: 6. Germline V gene data show CDR1 as SGHRS and CDR2 as YFSETQ. This CDR3 is 15 amino acids long. In DNA form, the CDR3 reads TGCGCCAGCAGGGATACTAGCGGGAGGTTCAATGAGCAGTTCTTC. The encoded protein is CASRDTSGRFNEQFF. The full variable domain, in which reference TRBV5-1 and TRBJ2-1 provide the parts outside the CDR3, is KAGVTQTPRYLIKTRGQQVTLSCSPISGHRSVSWYQQTPGQGLQFLFEYFSETQRNKGNFPGRFSGRQFSNSRSEMNVSTLELGDSALYLCASRDTSGRFNEQFFGPGTRLTVL.

In this sample, this clonotype turned up a few times. DNA of the CDR3: TGTGCCAGCTCACCGCACGACAGGGTCAGCTACGAGCAGTACTTC. The encoded protein is CASSPHDRVSYEQYF. The chain has TRBV18 and TRBJ2-7, with TRBD1 identical over 7 bases. This CDR3 region has 15 residues. V lost 3 bases, J lost 3 bases, and 8 bases stayed unmatched. Germline loops: CDR1 KGHSH, CDR2 LQKENI.

This clonotype showed up just a few times. The rearrangement joins TRBV30 to TRBJ2-5; D gene unclear. The germline V gene encodes CDR1 GTSNPN and CDR2 SVGIG (reference sequence). Trimming removed 7 bases at V and 7 bases at J, with 19 bases between. The length of the CDR3 is 13 residues. The CDR3 protein is CASEGHPTGTQYF. The DNA for the CDR3 is TGTGCCTCGGAAGGTCACCCGACGGGGACCCAGTACTTC.

The chain links TRBV12-3 or TRBV12-4 to TRBJ2-1; tentative D call: TRBD1 (6 bases). The V end lost 2 bases, the J end lost 7 bases, and 18 bases lay between the germline ends. This CDR3 comprises 16 residues. Here the CDR3 reads CASSLFGDKRLNEQFF. CDR3 sequence (DNA): TGTGCCAGCAGTTTATTCGGGGACAAGAGGTTGAATGAGCAGTTCTTC.

Only a few counts were recorded for this clonotype. The chain uses TRBV6-6 and TRBJ2-7; 8 bases fit TRBD2. V lost 2 bases to trimming and J lost 5 bases; unmatched junction nucleotides: 17. The CDR3 consists of 18 residues. In germline, CDR1 is MNHNY, CDR2 SVGAGI (reference sequence). The CDR3 loop reads CASSYPSVRSGSFNEQYF. The CDR3 DNA is TGTGCCAGCAGTTACCCTTCGGTTCGAAGCGGGAGTTTCAACGAGCAGTACTTC.

The sample holds a few counts of this clonotype. The chain couples TRBV5-1 to TRBJ2-2; 8 bases fit TRBD1. Per the germline V gene, CDR1 is SGHRS and CDR2 is YFSETQ. The CDR3 loop spans 14 amino acids. Losses at the gene ends were 4 bases for V and 4 bases for J; bases not matched to a gene: 3. The CDR3 coding sequence is TGCGCCAGCAGCGCCGGACAGGGCACCGGGGAGCTGTTTTTT. This gives the protein CASSAGQGTGELFF.

The chain recombines TRBV27 with TRBJ2-1; D gene uncertain. CDR1 and CDR2 (germline): MNHEY, SMNVEV (reference sequence). V was clipped by 3 bases and J by 0 bases, with 3 bases between them. The CDR3 has 13 residues. This chain's CDR3 is CASSFFSYNEQFF. CDR3 sequence (DNA): TGTGCCAGCAGTTTTTTCTCCTACAATGAGCAGTTCTTC.

The chain joins TRBV12-3 or TRBV12-4 to TRBJ2-1; no definite D call. The CDR3 spans 13 residues. Trimming stripped 3 bases from V and 7 bases from J, with 10 bases between. CDR3 sequence reads: CASSLFSMNEQFF. CDR3 coding DNA: TGTGCCAGCAGTTTGTTTAGCATGAATGAGCAGTTCTTC.

This clonotype was seen a few times. V is TRBV4-3 and J is TRBJ2-7, with D possibly being TRBD2 (6 bases). Germline V lookup: CDR1 LGHNA, CDR2 YSLEER. Trimming left V 5 bases short and J 5 bases short, with 16 bases between. The length of the CDR3 is 14 residues. The CDR3 DNA reads TGCGCCAGCAGCTTAGGGCGGGGCGGGGACGAGCAGTACTTC. This encodes CASSLGRGGDEQYF.

The chain combines TRBV30 with TRBJ2-7, with D perhaps TRBD2 (5 bases). Germline V CDR1 and CDR2: GTSNPN, SVGIG (reference sequence). The V end lost 4 bases, the J end lost 5 bases, and 24 bases lay between the germline ends. CDR3 size: 16 residues. CDR3 sequence (DNA): TGTGCCTGGACTAAGCCCCGAGGGAGCCCCAGGAACGAGCAGTACTTC. This codes for CAWTKPRGSPRNEQYF.

The chain carries TRBV18 and TRBJ2-3; D not certain. The germline CDR1 and CDR2 sequences are KGHSH and LQKENI. The CDR3 is 11 amino acids. V lost 3 bases and J lost 10, with 8 bases in between. The CDR3 nucleotides are TGTGCCAGCTCACCCGGCCGTGCGCAGTATTTT. Protein: CASSPGRAQYF.

This clonotype turned up a few times. The chain links TRBV7-9 to TRBJ1-6, with D possibly being TRBD1 (5 bases). This CDR3 contains 14 residues. Germline assignment: CDR1 SEHNR and CDR2 FQNEAQ (reference sequence). V was cut by 3 bases and J by 7 bases, with 10 bases left in between. CDR3 bases: TGTGCCAGCAGCTTTCGCAGGGAAAATTCACCCCTCCACTTT. It yields the protein CASSFRRENSPLHF.

The chain combines TRBV20-1 with TRBJ1-6; D gene unclear. The V and J ends lost 0 bases and 7 bases respectively, with 13 bases between them. From germline, CDR1 is DFQATT and CDR2 SNEGSKA (reference sequence). This CDR3 spans 15 amino acids. The CDR3 nucleotides are TGCAGTGCTAGAGATTTAGAGACGGAGAATTCACCCCTCCACTTT. This sequence encodes CSARDLETENSPLHF.

V and J are TRBV19 and TRBJ1-5; D remains ambiguous. Germline CDR1 LNHDA, CDR2 SQIVND (reference sequence). The CDR3 runs to 15 residues. V lost 2 bases and J 4 bases, leaving 12 bases between the germline ends. CDR3 sequence (DNA): TGTGCCAGTAGTATAAAGGCCGACCCTAATCAGCCCCAGCATTTT. It translates to CASSIKADPNQPQHF.

The genes are TRBV7-9 and TRBJ1-1, with D perhaps matching TRBD1 (6 bases). CDR1 and CDR2 from the germline V gene are SEHNR and FQNEAQ (reference sequence). The CDR3 is made up of 16 amino acids. The V and J ends lost 1 base and 5 bases respectively, with 17 bases between them. CDR3 region: CASSLEWAGRGTEAFF. The CDR3 nucleotides read TGTGCCAGCAGCTTAGAATGGGCAGGGAGGGGGACTGAAGCTTTCTTT.

The V gene is TRBV6-6, the J gene TRBJ1-1, with unresolved D. Germline-derived CDR1 and CDR2 are MNHNY and SVGAGI (reference sequence). V was clipped by 10 bases and J by 7 bases, with 4 bases between them. There are 8 residues in the CDR3. The DNA of the CDR3 is TGTGCCACCATTGAAGCTTTCTTT. Protein product: CATIEAFF.

The genes are TRBV15 and TRBJ1-5, with D maybe TRBD1 (5 bases). The CDR3 covers 16 residues. In germline, CDR1 is LNHNV, CDR2 YYDKDF (reference sequence). Trimming took 1 base from V and 2 from J, leaving 12 bases between them. The DNA of the CDR3 is TGTGCCACCAGCAGAGTGGAAAGGGACGGCAATCAGCCCCAGCATTTT. The encoded protein is CATSRVERDGNQPQHF.

V and J are TRBV27 and TRBJ2-7; TRBD1 matches at 12 bases. This CDR3 has 16 amino acids. Trimming cost V 7 bases and J 4 bases; bases outside gene matches: 11. CDR1 MNHEY and CDR2 SMNVEV come from the germline V gene (reference sequence). The CDR3 region has the DNA TGTGCCAGCATCAGGTTGCTGGGACAGGGGGCTTACGAGCAGTACTTC. Protein sequence: CASIRLLGQGAYEQYF.

This clonotype showed up just a few times. The chain joins TRBV7-9 to TRBJ1-1; 8 nucleotides align to TRBD1. V dropped 6 bases and J dropped 0; count of bases not matched to a gene: 6. Germline V gene lookup returns CDR1 SEHNR and CDR2 FQNEAQ (reference sequence). The CDR3 extends over 15 amino acids. The CDR3 nucleotides read TGTGCCAGCAGTTTGACAGGGGCAATGAACACTGAAGCTTTCTTT. It specifies CASSLTGAMNTEAFF.

The sample holds a few counts of this clonotype. The rearrangement uses TRBV20-1 and TRBJ2-2; possibly TRBD1 for D (5 bases). The CDR3 extends over 14 amino acids. Germline CDR1 is DFQATT and CDR2 is SNEGSKA (reference sequence). V lost 5 bases, J lost 0 bases, and 10 bases lay in between. The CDR3 region has the DNA TGCAGTGCTGGCAGGGTCACGAACACCGGGGAGCTGTTTTTT. This sequence encodes CSAGRVTNTGELFF.

This chain uses TRBV5-5 with TRBJ1-5; TRBD1 matches 8 bases. J lost 6 bases, V lost 3 bases, and 14 bases had no gene match. Germline values: CDR1 SGHKS, CDR2 YYEKEE (reference sequence). The CDR3 loop spans 17 amino acids. The CDR3 DNA sequence: TGTGCCAGCAGCTCAGGACAGGGCATGGGTAGGAGTCAGCCCCAGCATTTT. Amino acid sequence: CASSSGQGMGRSQPQHF.

The V and J genes are TRBV27 and TRBJ2-7; the match to TRBD1 covers 10 bases. V was pared by 4 bases and J by 6 bases, with 9 bases of the junction left unmatched. Germline CDR1 reads MNHEY; CDR2 reads SMNVEV (reference sequence). CDR3 size: 15 residues. The DNA for the CDR3 is TGTGCCAGCAGTTCCGCCGGGACAGGGGTTTCCGAGCAGTACTTC. Protein sequence: CASSSAGTGVSEQYF.